A selection of T cell receptor beta chains follows, all from one sample in a study of metastatic and nonmetastatic thyroid tumors. Using MiXCR, TCRdb re-called clones from the PCR reads. The sample has about 40,000 clones, approximately 13% seen once; the top ten hold more than 8%. The specimen sequenced was blood. The receptors originated from a female donor with papillary thyroid cancer or a benign thyroid nodule (not recorded which). Some clones in this sample may be carry-over from other donors' samples. Each CDR3 is given with its conserved first and last residue. D genes are given only for firm matches. Clone size is not always given. Where it is, it says once, few, many or a class for expanded clones.

J gene,D gene,V gene,clone size,CDR3 DNA,CDR3 protein
TRBJ1-5,.,TRBV2,many,TGTGCCAGCAGTGTTATGGGGGTCAATCAGCCCCAGCATTTT,CASSVMGVNQPQHF
TRBJ2-7,.,TRBV28,few,TGTGCCAGCAGTTTAACAGGCCCGCTGCGGGTGTACTTC,CASSLTGPLRVYF
TRBJ1-1,.,TRBV4-1,few,TGCGCCAGCAGCCGGGCAGACCGTAGGGGCACTGAAGCTTTCTTT,CASSRADRRGTEAFF
TRBJ1-1,.,TRBV27,few,TGTGCCAGCAGTTTTAGGGACGAGAGCACTGAAGCTTTCTTT,CASSFRDESTEAFF
TRBJ1-1,.,TRBV6-1,.,TGTGCCAGCAGGCCTGACAGTGCCTTTATGAACACTGAAGCTTTCTTT,CASRPDSAFMNTEAFF
TRBJ2-7,TRBD2,TRBV9,many,TGTGCCAGCAGCGTGATCGGGAGGGACACCGCCTTC,CASSVIGRDTAF
TRBJ2-1,.,TRBV7-9,few,TGTGCCAGCAGCTTAGAAGGGGTTGAGCAGTTCTTC,CASSLEGVEQFF
TRBJ2-3,TRBD2,TRBV20-1,.,TGCAGTGCCTCCCTACCCCGGGGGGCAGATACGCAGTATTTT,CSASLPRGADTQYF
TRBJ1-1,.,TRBV6-5,many,TGTGCCAGCAGTTACGCTCGAGGAGCTGAAGCTTTCTTT,CASSYARGAEAFF
TRBJ1-1,.,TRBV20-1,.,TGCAGTGCTAGCATGAACACTGAAGCTTTCTTT,CSASMNTEAFF
TRBJ2-1,TRBD2,TRBV6-4,many,TGTGCCACATACCTCGCGGGACTAGCGGGTTACGGAAACTACAATGAGCAGTTCTTC,CATYLAGLAGYGNYNEQFF
TRBJ2-5,TRBD2,TRBV9,many,TGTGCCAGCAGCGTGGGACTAGCGGAAGAGACCCAGTACTTC,CASSVGLAEETQYF
TRBJ2-3,TRBD1,TRBV13,many,TGTGCCAGCAGCTTGGGGACAGGGGCAGATACGCAGTATTTT,CASSLGTGADTQYF
TRBJ2-3,.,TRBV6-1,.,TGTGCCAGCAGTGAATTTGTCGGGGGGCTTGGTACAGATACGCAGTATTTT,CASSEFVGGLGTDTQYF
TRBJ2-3,.,TRBV6-1,few,TGTGCCAGCAACGAGGAGGGCACAGATACGCAGTATTTT,CASNEEGTDTQYF
TRBJ2-5,.,TRBV2,many,TGTGCCAGCAGTGGTGAGCGACAAGAGACCCAGTACTTC,CASSGERQETQYF
TRBJ2-7,.,TRBV28,.,TGTGCCAGCAGTTCCGGCGTGGGTGCGTCCTACGAGCAGTACTTC,CASSSGVGASYEQYF
TRBJ2-1,TRBD2,TRBV19,many,TGTGCCAGTAGTGTTCCTAGCGGGGGGAGCTCCTACAATGAGCAGTTCTTC,CASSVPSGGSSYNEQFF
TRBJ2-3,.,TRBV9,.,TGTGCCAGCAGCGTAACACCGACGGGCGATACGCAGTATTTT,CASSVTPTGDTQYF
TRBJ2-1,TRBD2,TRBV28,medium-sized,TGTGCCAGCATGGGGAGCGGGAGGGCCAGGGATGAGCAGTTCTTC,CASMGSGRARDEQFF
TRBJ2-2,.,TRBV20-1,.,TGCAGTGCCTCAACAAGGCCCCGAGGCAACGGGGAGCTGTTTTTT,CSASTRPRGNGELFF
TRBJ1-2,TRBD1,TRBV3-1,many,TGTGCCAGCAGCCAGCCCCCCCCCCGTCGAGAGGGGGCGGTTGGCTACACCTTC,CASSQPPPRREGAVGYTF
TRBJ1-2,.,TRBV11-2,.,TGTGCCAGCAGCTTCCCCACATCGGGCCATGGGAATGTCTACACCTTC,CASSFPTSGHGNVYTF
TRBJ2-5,.,TRBV10-2,.,TGCGCCCGCAGTGGGGCACCTTCAGAGACCCAGTACTTC,CARSGAPSETQYF
TRBJ2-1,TRBD2,TRBV7-6,many,TGTGCCAGCAGCCCGATGGGATGGGCAGCGGGAGTAGATGAGCAGTTCTTC,CASSPMGWAAGVDEQFF
TRBJ2-6,.,TRBV7-9,many,TGTGCCAGCAGCCCGTTCCGGTCCTCTGGGGCCAACGTCCTGACTTTC,CASSPFRSSGANVLTF
TRBJ2-7,TRBD1,TRBV28,medium-sized,TGTGCCAGCAGCTATGACAGGGGCGAGCAGTACTTC,CASSYDRGEQYF
TRBJ1-3,.,TRBV24-1,many,TGTGCCACCAGTGAGGGGGGTTCTGGAAACACCATATATTTT,CATSEGGSGNTIYF
TRBJ2-7,TRBD2,TRBV19,many,TGTGCCAGCAAGGGGGTAGCGGGAGGGCGAGGCGAGCAGTACTTC,CASKGVAGGRGEQYF
TRBJ2-7,TRBD2,TRBV2,many,TGTGCCAGCAGTGAAGGGCTAGCGGGAGTGTACGAGCAGTACTTC,CASSEGLAGVYEQYF
TRBJ1-5,.,TRBV10-3,.,TGTGCCGTCGGTACGGCAAGCAATCACCCCCAGCATTTT,CAVGTASNHPQHF
TRBJ2-7,.,TRBV2,many,TGTGCCAGCAGGTTGGGCAGCCCATTCTCCTACGAGCAGTACTTC,CASRLGSPFSYEQYF
TRBJ1-5,.,TRBV28,.,TGTGCCAGCAGTTCTCTCCCGAAGGGTTTTACTCAGCCCCAGCATTTT,CASSSLPKGFTQPQHF
TRBJ2-3,.,TRBV28,many,TGTGCCAGCACCAGCACAGATACGCAGTATTTT,CASTSTDTQYF
TRBJ1-2,TRBD1,TRBV19,few,TGTGCCAGCAGGGACAGGACCTATGGCTACAACTTT,CASRDRTYGYNF
TRBJ1-5,.,TRBV7-9,many,TGTGCCAGCAGCTTAGTGGGGGTGGATAATCAGCCCCAGCATTTT,CASSLVGVDNQPQHF
TRBJ2-5,TRBD2,TRBV7-3,many,TGTGCCAGTAGGCCCGGGACTAGCGGGATTCAAGAGACCCAGTACTTC,CASRPGTSGIQETQYF
TRBJ2-7,TRBD2,TRBV5-1,many,TGCGCCAGCAGCTTGGCCGGGAGACTAGCGGGAGTGTTGGTCAACGAGCAGTACTTC,CASSLAGRLAGVLVNEQYF
TRBJ2-3,TRBD1,TRBV2,many,TGTGCCAGCACCCAAAGACAGGGAGTAGCCACAGATACGCAGTATTTT,CASTQRQGVATDTQYF
TRBJ1-1,.,TRBV6-1,.,TGTGCCAGCAGACTTCTAGGAACGGTGACTAAAGCTTTCTTT,CASRLLGTVTKAFF
TRBJ2-7,.,TRBV6-1,medium-sized,TGTGCCAGCAGTACCGAACAGGGTGTATACGAGCAGTACTTC,CASSTEQGVYEQYF
TRBJ2-1,TRBD2,TRBV28,.,TGTGCCAGCATCCCCAGTATGGGACTAGGCTTCTTGAATGAGCAGTTCTTC,CASIPSMGLGFLNEQFF
TRBJ2-6,.,TRBV19,.,TGTGCCAGTATATCTATAATGGAGTTTGGGGCCAACGTCCTGACTTTC,CASISIMEFGANVLTF
TRBJ2-2,TRBD2,TRBV2,.,TGTACCAACAAGCGCGATAGCGGGGATACCGTGGAGCTGTTTTTT,CTNKRDSGDTVELFF
TRBJ2-7,.,TRBV28,many,TGTGCCAGCAGTCCTCCTGGGGACGGCCTATACGAGCAGTACTTC,CASSPPGDGLYEQYF
TRBJ2-7,TRBD2,TRBV20-1,many,TGCAGTGCTAGAGTTAAACTAGCGTCCACAAGATACTACGAGCAGTACTTC,CSARVKLASTRYYEQYF
TRBJ1-1,.,TRBV6-1,many,TGTGCCAGCGGTACCACTGAAGCTTTCTTT,CASGTTEAFF
TRBJ2-1,.,TRBV7-3,many,TGTGCCAGCAGCTTTATAAAACAGTCTGAGCAGTTCTTC,CASSFIKQSEQFF
TRBJ2-5,.,TRBV6-1,many,TGTGCCAGCAGTAGGACCCCTGGGAGGGAGACCCAGTACTTC,CASSRTPGRETQYF
TRBJ2-7,TRBD2,TRBV20-1,many,TGCAGTGCTAGTACCCCTCCTTTTAGGCCGGGAGGTATCGACGAGCAGTACTTC,CSASTPPFRPGGIDEQYF
TRBJ2-7,TRBD2,TRBV9,many,TGTGCCAGCAGCTCGGGACTAGCGGGTTCCTACGAGCAGTACTTC,CASSSGLAGSYEQYF
TRBJ2-7,TRBD2,TRBV4-1,many,TGCGCCAGCAGCCAATCCGGACTGGCGGGAGGGCCAACGAACGAGCAGTACTTC,CASSQSGLAGGPTNEQYF
TRBJ2-2,.,TRBV13,many,TGTGCCAGCAGGGGGATTGGTACCGGGGAGCTGTTTTTT,CASRGIGTGELFF